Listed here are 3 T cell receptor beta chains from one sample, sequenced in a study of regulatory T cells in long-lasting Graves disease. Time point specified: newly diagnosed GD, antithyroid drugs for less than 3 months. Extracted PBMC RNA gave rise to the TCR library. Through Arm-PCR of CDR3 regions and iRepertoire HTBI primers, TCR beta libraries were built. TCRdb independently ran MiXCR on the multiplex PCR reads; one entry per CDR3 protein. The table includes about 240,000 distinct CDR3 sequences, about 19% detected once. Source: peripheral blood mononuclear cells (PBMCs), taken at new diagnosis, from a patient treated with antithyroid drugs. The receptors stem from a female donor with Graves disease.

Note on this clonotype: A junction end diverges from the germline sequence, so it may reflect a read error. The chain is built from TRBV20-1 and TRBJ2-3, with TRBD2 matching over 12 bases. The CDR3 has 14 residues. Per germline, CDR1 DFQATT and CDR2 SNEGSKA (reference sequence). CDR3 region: CSARGLAGMDTQYF. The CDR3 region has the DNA TGCAGTGCCAGAGGACTAGCGGGAATGGATACGCAGTATTTT.

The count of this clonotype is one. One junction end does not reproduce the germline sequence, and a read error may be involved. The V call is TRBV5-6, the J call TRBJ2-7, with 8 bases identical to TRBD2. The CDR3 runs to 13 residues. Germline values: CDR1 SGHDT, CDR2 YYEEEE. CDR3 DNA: TGTGTCAGCAGCTTGGGGAGCGGGAGCGAGCAGTACTTC. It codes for CVSSLGSGSEQYF.

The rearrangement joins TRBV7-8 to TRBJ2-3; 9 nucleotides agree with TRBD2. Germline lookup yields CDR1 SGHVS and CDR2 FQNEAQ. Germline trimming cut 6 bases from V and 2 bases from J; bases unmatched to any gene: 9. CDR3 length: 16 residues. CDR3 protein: CASSSASGMTTDTQYF. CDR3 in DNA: TGTGCCAGCAGTTCAGCTAGCGGGATGACCACAGATACGCAGTATTTT.